Listed here is a single TCR beta chain. The antigen is unknown. This sample stems from a study of cytomegalovirus exposure and HLA in healthy donors. Overall study: One earlier analysis, a look at roughly 180 million T cells, found some 100 million unique TCR beta sequences.

Study-wide results and caveats: The authors later found HLA-associated TCR beta chains more clonally expanded than equally common others.

Primers included in the PCR were 60 Vbeta and 13 Jbeta primers. Libraries were prepared by immunoSEQ multiplex PCR; TCRdb keeps only in-frame clonotypes and omits some of them. The sample holds more than 110,000 clones, roughly 79% seen once. This TCR was recovered from a man aged 30 to 45 in good health and CMV-seropositive. The sample consisted of PBMCs.

The CDR3 spells CASSLALAGAYEQYF. CDR3 coding DNA: TGTGCCAGCAGTTTGGCACTAGCGGGAGCCTACGAGCAGTACTTC. This rearrangement joins TRBV28 to TRBJ2-7; 11 bases agree with TRBD2. The germline V gene has CDR1 MDHEN and CDR2 SYDVKM. This CDR3 is 15 amino acids long. The junction had 3 bases not matched to a gene; V was cut back by 3 bases and J by 2 bases.